Sequencing of this T cell receptor (beta chain) was carried out in a study of T cell repertoires in cytomegalovirus infection. About the study: Carrying CMV and the relevant HLA type showed in public TCR beta signatures. Points from the study as a whole: Clonotypes of TCR beta that were HLA-C-restricted and CMV-specific dominated the ex vivo response. The cumulative frequency of public TCR beta families identified carriers of CMV plus the relevant HLA.

Concerning this clonotype itself: Its antigen is still unknown.

TCRdb fed the reads into MiXCR, producing one record per CDR3 protein. The sample includes a few hundred thousand distinct CDR3 sequences, about 17% seen only once; the top ten take roughly half. Sequencing used CD8+ T cells from PBMCs. The sequence derives from a human donor in good health (CMV status not recorded). Some clones in this sample may be carry-over from other donors' samples.

The CDR3 sequence: CASSKGGDYGYTF. Written as DNA, the CDR3 is TGTGCCAGCAGTAAAGGGGGAGACTATGGCTACACCTTC. The rearrangement links TRBV27 to TRBJ1-2; a weak D match, TRBD1 (6 bases). The CDR3 has 13 amino acids. Trimming took off 5 bases at V and 3 bases at J, with 10 bases between the two ends. Germline CDR1 reads MNHEY; CDR2 reads SMNVEV (reference sequence).